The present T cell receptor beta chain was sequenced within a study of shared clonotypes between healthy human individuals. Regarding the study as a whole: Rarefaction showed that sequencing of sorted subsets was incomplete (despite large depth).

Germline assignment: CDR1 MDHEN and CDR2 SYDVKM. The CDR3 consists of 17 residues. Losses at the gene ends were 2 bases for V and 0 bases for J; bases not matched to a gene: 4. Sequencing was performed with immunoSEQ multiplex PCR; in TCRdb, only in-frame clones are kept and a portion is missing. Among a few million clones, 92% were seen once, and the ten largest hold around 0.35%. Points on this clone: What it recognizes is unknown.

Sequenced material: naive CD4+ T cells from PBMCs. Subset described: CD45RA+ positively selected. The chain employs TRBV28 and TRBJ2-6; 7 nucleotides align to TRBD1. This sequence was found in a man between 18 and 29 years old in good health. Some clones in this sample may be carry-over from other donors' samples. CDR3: CASSLNPGGSGANVLTF. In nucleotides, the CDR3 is TGTGCCAGCAGTTTAAACCCAGGGGGCTCTGGGGCCAACGTCCTGACTTTC.